Listed below are T cell receptor beta chains from one sample, sequenced in a study of T cells in tumors after PD-1 blockade. The repertoire was sequenced with immunoSEQ multiplex PCR; TCRdb's copy has only in-frame clones and lacks some. The table shows about 25,000 clones, with around four fifths occurring only once. Material: PBMCs, obtained after anti-PD-1 treatment. Source of these receptors: a human donor with basal cell carcinoma. CDR3s include the opening cysteine and the closing phenylalanine or tryptophan. Each record gives: clone size, D gene, V gene, J gene, CDR3 protein, CDR3 DNA. D genes are given only for firm matches. Size is stated for part of the rows, as once, few or many counts, or as a class when the clone is expanded.

abundance: once
d_gene: -
v_gene: TRBV13
j_gene: TRBJ2-3
CDR3aa: CASSFRTSINTDTQYF
CDR3nt: TGTGCCAGCAGCTTTAGGACCTCCATAAACACAGATACGCAGTATTTT

abundance: -
d_gene: -
v_gene: TRBV18
j_gene: TRBJ2-7
CDR3aa: CASSLRTGSYEQYF
CDR3nt: TGTGCCAGCTCTCTCCGGACCGGTTCCTACGAGCAGTACTTC

abundance: -
d_gene: -
v_gene: TRBV7-8
j_gene: TRBJ2-1
CDR3aa: CASSLYGNEQFF
CDR3nt: TGTGCCAGCAGCCTGTACGGCAATGAGCAGTTCTTC

abundance: -
d_gene: -
v_gene: TRBV19
j_gene: TRBJ1-5
CDR3aa: CASRNTGYNQPQHF
CDR3nt: TGTGCCAGTAGGAACACAGGGTACAATCAGCCCCAGCATTTT

abundance: -
d_gene: -
v_gene: TRBV5-6
j_gene: TRBJ2-5
CDR3aa: CASSLANQETQYF
CDR3nt: TGTGCCAGCAGCTTGGCCAATCAAGAGACCCAGTACTTC

abundance: -
d_gene: TRBD1
v_gene: TRBV5-5
j_gene: TRBJ1-2
CDR3aa: CASSLGRGTDGYTF
CDR3nt: TGTGCCAGCAGCTTGGGGAGGGGGACAGATGGCTACACCTTC

abundance: few
d_gene: -
v_gene: TRBV25-1
j_gene: TRBJ2-7
CDR3aa: CASKKIDGDEQYF
CDR3nt: TGTGCCAGCAAAAAGATAGATGGCGACGAGCAGTACTTC

abundance: -
d_gene: -
v_gene: TRBV11-2
j_gene: TRBJ2-5
CDR3aa: CASSSSRGVETQYF
CDR3nt: TGTGCCAGCAGCTCCAGCCGGGGTGTCGAGACCCAGTACTTC

abundance: -
d_gene: -
v_gene: TRBV2
j_gene: TRBJ2-3
CDR3aa: CASRRARTDSTDTQYF
CDR3nt: TGTGCCAGCAGGAGGGCCAGGACAGATAGCACAGATACGCAGTATTTT

abundance: -
d_gene: -
v_gene: TRBV9
j_gene: TRBJ2-7
CDR3aa: CASSLRGSNYEQYF
CDR3nt: TGTGCCAGCAGCTTAAGGGGTTCCAACTACGAGCAGTACTTC

abundance: -
d_gene: -
v_gene: TRBV12-3/TRBV12-4
j_gene: TRBJ1-1
CDR3aa: CASSLAENTEAFF
CDR3nt: TGTGCCAGCAGTTTAGCAGAGAACACTGAAGCTTTCTTT

abundance: once
d_gene: TRBD2
v_gene: TRBV6-1
j_gene: TRBJ2-6
CDR3aa: CASSGGLHGFGANVLTF
CDR3nt: TGTGCCAGCAGTGGGGGACTACACGGTTTTGGGGCCAACGTCCTGACTTTC

abundance: -
d_gene: TRBD2
v_gene: TRBV9
j_gene: TRBJ2-3
CDR3aa: CASSVATSGGLSTDTQYF
CDR3nt: TGTGCCAGCAGCGTAGCTACTAGCGGGGGGCTTAGCACAGATACGCAGTATTTT

abundance: -
d_gene: -
v_gene: TRBV5-4
j_gene: TRBJ2-2
CDR3aa: CASSLLGGGPGELFF
CDR3nt: TGTGCCAGCAGCTTGTTAGGCGGGGGCCCCGGGGAGCTGTTTTTT

abundance: -
d_gene: TRBD2
v_gene: TRBV28
j_gene: TRBJ2-5
CDR3aa: CASSTTSGGSETQYF
CDR3nt: TGTGCCAGCAGTACGACTAGCGGGGGGTCAGAGACCCAGTACTTC

abundance: -
d_gene: -
v_gene: TRBV19
j_gene: TRBJ2-3
CDR3aa: CASNPHGTSTDTQYF
CDR3nt: TGTGCCAGTAATCCCCACGGGACGAGCACAGATACGCAGTATTTT

abundance: -
d_gene: -
v_gene: TRBV6-1
j_gene: TRBJ2-4
CDR3aa: CASSEVLTGLGKNIQYF
CDR3nt: TGTGCCAGCAGTGAAGTCCTTACAGGGCTAGGCAAAAACATTCAGTACTTC

abundance: -
d_gene: TRBD2
v_gene: TRBV10-3
j_gene: TRBJ2-7
CDR3aa: CAISESKRGGPGEQYF
CDR3nt: TGTGCCATCAGTGAGTCGAAGCGGGGGGGCCCCGGCGAGCAGTACTTC

abundance: -
d_gene: -
v_gene: TRBV9
j_gene: TRBJ2-3
CDR3aa: CASSVTSTDTQYF
CDR3nt: TGTGCCAGCAGCGTAACGTCTACAGATACGCAGTATTTT

abundance: -
d_gene: -
v_gene: TRBV6-1
j_gene: TRBJ2-3
CDR3aa: CASSEAPGGIPTDTQYF
CDR3nt: TGTGCCAGCAGTGAAGCGCCAGGTGGAATTCCCACAGATACGCAGTATTTT

abundance: -
d_gene: -
v_gene: TRBV9
j_gene: TRBJ2-5
CDR3aa: CASSVGGRGWEVETQYF
CDR3nt: TGTGCCAGCAGCGTAGGTGGACGGGGGTGGGAAGTGGAGACCCAGTACTTC

abundance: -
d_gene: -
v_gene: TRBV5-5
j_gene: TRBJ1-3
CDR3aa: CASSLNPRSITGNTIYF
CDR3nt: TGTGCCAGCAGCTTGAACCCTCGAAGTATTACTGGAAACACCATATATTTT

abundance: -
d_gene: TRBD2
v_gene: TRBV2
j_gene: TRBJ2-3
CDR3aa: CASSIPRGGTDTQYF
CDR3nt: TGTGCCAGCAGTATACCTCGGGGGGGCACAGATACGCAGTATTTT

abundance: -
d_gene: -
v_gene: TRBV6-5
j_gene: TRBJ2-1
CDR3aa: CATSLTKSSYNEQFF
CDR3nt: TGTGCCACCTCCCTCACGAAAAGCTCCTACAATGAGCAGTTCTTC

abundance: -
d_gene: TRBD2
v_gene: TRBV3-1/TRBV3-2
j_gene: TRBJ2-1
CDR3aa: CASRLAGASNEQFF
CDR3nt: TGTGCCAGCCGACTAGCGGGGGCCTCGAATGAGCAGTTCTTC

abundance: -
d_gene: TRBD1
v_gene: TRBV7-3
j_gene: TRBJ1-1
CDR3aa: CASSLNPTGLMNTEAFF
CDR3nt: TGTGCCAGCAGCTTAAACCCGACAGGGCTCATGAACACTGAAGCTTTCTTT

abundance: -
d_gene: -
v_gene: TRBV7-8
j_gene: TRBJ2-7
CDR3aa: CASSFQGSGTYEQYF
CDR3nt: TGTGCCAGCAGCTTTCAAGGGTCAGGCACCTACGAGCAGTACTTC

abundance: -
d_gene: -
v_gene: TRBV12-3/TRBV12-4
j_gene: TRBJ2-7
CDR3aa: CASSLRSYEQYF
CDR3nt: TGTGCCAGCAGTTTGCGGTCCTACGAGCAGTACTTC

abundance: -
d_gene: TRBD1
v_gene: TRBV30
j_gene: TRBJ2-3
CDR3aa: CAFGTAKDTQYF
CDR3nt: TGTGCCTTCGGGACAGCTAAGGATACGCAGTATTTT

abundance: -
d_gene: -
v_gene: TRBV6-6
j_gene: TRBJ1-3
CDR3aa: CASSYPGGNTIYF
CDR3nt: TGTGCCAGCAGTTACCCAGGGGGAAACACCATATATTTT

abundance: few
d_gene: -
v_gene: TRBV6-5
j_gene: TRBJ2-7
CDR3aa: CASTLGPSSYEQYF
CDR3nt: TGTGCCAGCACCCTGGGACCGAGCTCCTACGAGCAGTACTTC

abundance: -
d_gene: TRBD2
v_gene: TRBV5-4
j_gene: TRBJ2-3
CDR3aa: CASSLERGDTQYF
CDR3nt: TGTGCCAGCAGCTTGGAGCGGGGAGATACGCAGTATTTT

abundance: -
d_gene: -
v_gene: TRBV15
j_gene: TRBJ2-2
CDR3aa: CATSRTGTGELFF
CDR3nt: TGTGCCACCAGCAGGACAGGCACCGGGGAGCTGTTTTTT

abundance: -
d_gene: -
v_gene: TRBV4-1
j_gene: TRBJ2-2
CDR3aa: CASSQDPLARTGELFF
CDR3nt: TGCGCCAGCAGCCAAGATCCCCTAGCTCGCACCGGGGAGCTGTTTTTT

abundance: -
d_gene: TRBD1
v_gene: TRBV5-4
j_gene: TRBJ1-3
CDR3aa: CASSRQGTGNTIYF
CDR3nt: TGTGCCAGCAGCCGACAGGGAACTGGAAACACCATATATTTT

abundance: -
d_gene: -
v_gene: TRBV3-1/TRBV3-2
j_gene: TRBJ2-1
CDR3aa: CASSQDIRGEGEQFF
CDR3nt: TGTGCCAGCAGCCAAGATATCCGGGGAGAAGGGGAGCAGTTCTTC

abundance: -
d_gene: TRBD1
v_gene: TRBV10-3
j_gene: TRBJ1-1
CDR3aa: CAISRDSMNTEAFF
CDR3nt: TGTGCCATCAGTCGGGACAGCATGAACACTGAAGCTTTCTTT

abundance: -
d_gene: TRBD1
v_gene: TRBV18
j_gene: TRBJ1-5
CDR3aa: CASSPRGQGAGQPQHF
CDR3nt: TGTGCCAGCTCACCGAGGGGACAGGGGGCTGGTCAGCCCCAGCATTTT

abundance: -
d_gene: -
v_gene: TRBV2
j_gene: TRBJ2-4
CDR3aa: CASSGGVLAKNIQYF
CDR3nt: TGTGCCAGCAGTGGCGGGGTTCTAGCCAAAAACATTCAGTACTTC

abundance: once
d_gene: -
v_gene: TRBV21-1
j_gene: TRBJ1-5
CDR3aa: CASQQGKGNQPQHF
CDR3nt: TGTGCCAGTCAACAGGGAAAGGGCAATCAGCCCCAGCATTTT

abundance: -
d_gene: TRBD1
v_gene: TRBV2
j_gene: TRBJ1-2
CDR3aa: CASRRDRENYGYTF
CDR3nt: TGTGCCAGCAGGAGGGACAGGGAGAACTATGGCTACACCTTC

abundance: -
d_gene: -
v_gene: TRBV27
j_gene: TRBJ1-1
CDR3aa: CASSASRGGARGAFF
CDR3nt: TGTGCCAGCAGTGCCTCCCGTGGGGGGGCCCGAGGAGCTTTCTTT

abundance: once
d_gene: -
v_gene: TRBV5-1
j_gene: TRBJ1-5
CDR3aa: CASSLGPPNLNSNQPQHF
CDR3nt: TGCGCCAGCAGCTTAGGCCCGCCAAACCTGAATAGCAATCAGCCCCAGCATTTT

abundance: -
d_gene: -
v_gene: TRBV19
j_gene: TRBJ1-2
CDR3aa: CASSKAGLDYGYTF
CDR3nt: TGTGCCAGTAGTAAAGCAGGGCTGGACTATGGCTACACCTTC

abundance: -
d_gene: TRBD2
v_gene: TRBV7-9
j_gene: TRBJ2-7
CDR3aa: CASSVGVAGALYEQYF
CDR3nt: TGTGCCAGCAGCGTCGGGGTAGCGGGGGCCCTCTACGAGCAGTACTTC

abundance: -
d_gene: TRBD2
v_gene: TRBV5-1
j_gene: TRBJ2-7
CDR3aa: CASSLRTSGGYEQYF
CDR3nt: TGCGCCAGCAGCTTACGGACTAGCGGGGGCTACGAGCAGTACTTC

abundance: -
d_gene: -
v_gene: TRBV5-1
j_gene: TRBJ2-5
CDR3aa: CASSPGPDSQETQYF
CDR3nt: TGCGCCAGCAGCCCGGGGCCGGATAGCCAAGAGACCCAGTACTTC

abundance: -
d_gene: TRBD2
v_gene: TRBV19
j_gene: TRBJ2-5
CDR3aa: CASSLLAGGLQETQYF
CDR3nt: TGTGCCAGTAGCCTACTAGCGGGGGGCCTCCAAGAGACCCAGTACTTC

abundance: -
d_gene: TRBD2
v_gene: TRBV14
j_gene: TRBJ2-1
CDR3aa: CASSQAGLGTHEQFF
CDR3nt: TGTGCCAGCAGCCAAGCGGGACTAGGGACGCATGAGCAGTTCTTC

abundance: -
d_gene: TRBD1
v_gene: TRBV5-1
j_gene: TRBJ2-7
CDR3aa: CASSFRTGPYEQYF
CDR3nt: TGCGCCAGCAGCTTTAGGACAGGGCCCTACGAGCAGTACTTC

abundance: few
d_gene: TRBD1
v_gene: TRBV30
j_gene: TRBJ2-1
CDR3aa: CAWSVPRGSFYNEQFF
CDR3nt: TGTGCCTGGAGTGTACCCAGGGGGTCCTTCTACAATGAGCAGTTCTTC

abundance: -
d_gene: -
v_gene: TRBV12-3/TRBV12-4
j_gene: TRBJ2-3
CDR3aa: CASSLFTQYF
CDR3nt: TGTGCCAGCAGTTTGTTTACGCAGTATTTT

abundance: few
d_gene: -
v_gene: TRBV27
j_gene: TRBJ1-5
CDR3aa: CASRQRGSDYSNQPQHF
CDR3nt: TGTGCCAGCAGACAAAGGGGTTCAGATTATAGCAATCAGCCCCAGCATTTT